This entry lists 21 T cell receptor beta chains sequenced from one sample in a study of glioma-infiltrating T cells. Amplification of TCR alpha and beta CDR3 regions from RNA used iRepertoire nested multiplex PCR. TCRdb re-called the multiplex PCR reads through MiXCR, storing one row per CDR3 protein. In the table there are about 89,000 distinct CDR3 sequences, about 25% of which are singletons. Material: glioma tissue, nonneoplastic brain tissue, or PBMCs (not recorded which). These receptors all come from a human donor with low-grade glioma or glioblastoma, undergoing nonglioma brain surgery, or in good health (not recorded which).

The sample holds many counts of this clonotype. The rearrangement joins TRBV6-1 to TRBJ2-1; no clear D gene. CDR3 length: 14 amino acids. CDR1 and CDR2 from the germline V gene are MNHNS and SASEGT. Trimming shortened V by 7 bases and J by 7 bases, and 17 bases separated the two germline ends. As DNA, the CDR3 is TGTGCCAGCACTCTAGTTGTGTCAATAAATGAGCAGTTCTTC. Its translation: CASTLVVSINEQFF.

The V call is TRBV10-3, the J call TRBJ2-1; D not resolved. Per the germline V gene, CDR1 is ENHRY and CDR2 is SYGVKD. Deletions cut 4 bases from V and 0 bases from J, with 13 bases between. The CDR3 sequence is 16 residues long. The CDR3 region has the DNA TGTGCCATCAGTGGCCAGGTGAGAGACTCCTACAATGAGCAGTTCTTC. Residues: CAISGQVRDSYNEQFF.

At least ten counts were recorded for this clonotype. The rearrangement links TRBV7-2 to TRBJ2-7; TRBD2 is a possible D gene (6 bases). V was trimmed by 4 bases and J by 1 base, leaving 17 bases between them. This CDR3 is 16 amino acids long. The germline V gene encodes CDR1 SGHTA and CDR2 FQGNSA. The CDR3 DNA sequence: TGTGCCAGCAGCTCCTCGCCCCGGGGGTGGTCCTACGAGCAGTACTTC. The encoded protein is CASSSSPRGWSYEQYF. The full variable domain, in which reference TRBV7-2 and TRBJ2-7 provide the parts outside the CDR3, is GAGVSQSPSNKVTEKGKDVELRCDPISGHTALYWYRQSLGQGLEFLIYFQGNSAPDKSGLPSDRFSAERTGGSVSTLTIQRTQQEDSAVYLCASSSSPRGWSYEQYFGPGTRLTVT.

On this clonotype: The conserved phenylalanine or tryptophan normally closing the CDR3 is absent here, so this likely arose from a read error. Because the CDR3's place on the DNA is in doubt, the DNA is left out and the CDR3 is given as listed by TCRdb. J is TRBJ1-1 and V is TRBV20-1; the D call of TRBD1 is as the table states it, not checked on the DNA. The CDR3 spans 11 residues, counting both ends. The germline V gene encodes CDR1 DFQATT and CDR2 SNEGSKA (reference sequence). CDR3 loop: CRRQPRTEAVV.

The rearrangement joins TRBV12-3 or TRBV12-4 to TRBJ2-7, with D possibly matching TRBD2 (7 bases). The CDR3 is 13 amino acids. V was clipped by 2 bases and J by 5 bases, with 10 bases between them. The CDR3 DNA sequence: TGTGCCAGCAGTTTAAGGGGGGGGAACGAGCAGTACTTC. Its translation is CASSLRGGNEQYF.

The J gene is TRBJ2-3, the V gene TRBV7-2; 8 nucleotides align to TRBD1. The DNA end is more similar to TRBJ1-5, so the J call may be wrong. CDR1 SGHTA and CDR2 FQGNSA come from the germline V gene. The CDR3 contains 14 residues. The CDR3 reads CASSLWTGTDTQHF. Written as DNA, the CDR3 is TGTGCCAGCAGCTTATGGACAGGGACAGATACGCAGCATTTT.

The rearrangement joins TRBV10-1 to TRBJ1-5; 7 nucleotides line up with TRBD1. Trimming at V came to 7 bases and at J to 3 bases, leaving 15 bases not matched to a gene. The CDR3 has 17 residues. Germline loops: CDR1 WNHNN, CDR2 SYGVQD (reference sequence). DNA for the CDR3: TGCGCCAGCAAGGCTGGTGGGCAGGGGGACCACAATCAGCCCCAGCATTTT. The encoded protein is CASKAGGQGDHNQPQHF.

This clonotype was counted a few times. A single base separates this from a much larger clone, so it may be a read error. This sequence joins TRBV6-6 and TRBJ2-1, with D hard to call. Germline values: CDR1 MNHNY, CDR2 SVGAGI (reference sequence). The CDR3 consists of 14 residues. Here the CDR3 reads CASSYSLQYNEQLF. CDR3 coding DNA: TGTGCCAGCAGTTACTCGTTACAGTACAATGAGCAGCTCTTC.

A note on this clonotype: Sequence at one end of the junction differs from germline and may be a read error. The CDR3 nucleotides are TGCGCCAGCTTAGCCGGGGCTCATTCCTACGAGCAGTACTTC. This gives the protein CASLAGAHSYEQYF. The chain carries TRBV6-2 or TRBV6-3 and TRBJ2-7; either TRBD1 or TRBD2 may fit D (5 bases each). The germline CDR1 and CDR2 sequences are MNHEY and SVGEGT. This CDR3 region has 14 residues.

At least ten counts were recorded for this clonotype. The chain uses TRBV7-2 and TRBJ2-7; a possible D gene is TRBD2 (5 bases). Germline assignment: CDR1 SGHTA and CDR2 FQGNSA. Trimming pared 1 base from V and 6 bases from J, leaving 13 bases between. CDR3 size: 14 residues. The DNA for the CDR3 is TGTGCCAGCAGCTTAGGGCTAGCCTCGACCGAGCAGTACTTC. Its translation is CASSLGLASTEQYF.

This clonotype was observed at least ten times. The J gene is TRBJ1-2, the V gene TRBV2; D is unresolved. This CDR3 has 12 residues. Deletions cut 3 bases from V and 4 bases from J, with 6 bases between. Germline V gene lookup returns CDR1 SNHLY and CDR2 FYNNEI. In nucleotides, the CDR3 is TGTGCCAGCAGTGACACAAGCTATGGCTACACCTTC. This gives the protein CASSDTSYGYTF. Full variable domain (missing parts from reference TRBV2 and TRBJ1-2): EPEVTQTPSHQVTQMGQEVILRCVPISNHLYFYWYRQILGQKVEFLVSFYNNEISEKSEIFDDQFSVERPDGSNFTLKIRSTKLEDSAMYFCASSDTSYGYTFGSGTRLTVV.

Ten or more counts support this clonotype. The chain combines TRBV6-1 with TRBJ1-5; 8 bases align to TRBD1. The CDR3 runs to 12 residues. The germline V gene encodes CDR1 MNHNS and CDR2 SASEGT. The CDR3 loop reads CAVGTGGQPQHF. The CDR3 DNA sequence: TGTGCGGTCGGGACAGGTGGACAGCCCCAGCATTTT.

The table lists this clonotype with many counts. This chain connects TRBV7-2 to TRBJ1-3; D is uncertain. The CDR3 has 14 amino acids. Germline loops: CDR1 SGHTA, CDR2 FQGNSA. V was cut by 4 bases and J by 0 bases, with 7 bases left in between. The CDR3 nucleotides are TGTGCCAGCAGCTCTGGAATCTCTGGAAACACCATATATTTT. Translating it yields CASSSGISGNTIYF.

The chain has TRBV5-1 and TRBJ2-1; maybe TRBD1 (5 bases). CDR3 length equals 16 residues. Germline lookup yields CDR1 SGHRS and CDR2 YFSETQ. Trimming pared 0 bases from V and 2 bases from J, leaving 12 bases between. This chain's CDR3 is CASSLGLGQTYNEQFF. CDR3 nucleotides: TGCGCCAGCAGCTTGGGGTTAGGACAAACCTACAATGAGCAGTTCTTC. Full variable domain (outside the CDR3, taken from reference TRBV5-1 and TRBJ2-1): KAGVTQTPRYLIKTRGQQVTLSCSPISGHRSVSWYQQTPGQGLQFLFEYFSETQRNKGNFPGRFSGRQFSNSRSEMNVSTLELGDSALYLCASSLGLGQTYNEQFFGPGTRLTVL.

As concerns this clonotype: Its ends do not fully match the called genes, so a read error is possible. The chain joins TRBV2 to TRBJ2-3, with 13 bases lining up with TRBD2. The germline CDR1 and CDR2 sequences are SNHLY and FYNNEI. CDR3 size: 15 residues. The CDR3 loop reads CASRRTSGGTGTQYF. Written as DNA, the CDR3 is TGTGCCAGCAGAAGGACTAGCGGGGGCACAGGTACGCAGTATTTT.

This clonotype was counted many times. The chain employs TRBV24-1 and TRBJ1-5; D is uncertain. V was pared by 5 bases and J by 0 bases, with 10 bases between. The CDR3 is made up of 15 amino acids. Germline lookup yields CDR1 KGHDR and CDR2 SFDVKD. This CDR3 is CATSGRIYSNQPQHF. The CDR3, as DNA: TGTGCCACCAGTGGGAGGATCTATAGCAATCAGCCCCAGCATTTT.

CDR3 DNA: TGTGCCAGCAGCGTAGCCCAGAACAACGTCCTGACTTTC. Residues: CASSVAQNNVLTF. The rearrangement links TRBV9 to TRBJ2-6, with D hard to call. The CDR3 runs to 13 residues. Looked up from germline, CDR1 is SGDLS and CDR2 is YYNGEE. Trimming took off 0 bases at V and 9 bases at J, with 7 bases between the two ends.

This clonotype was counted ten times or more. The V call is TRBV5-4, the J call TRBJ2-5; D ambiguous. Germline V gene lookup returns CDR1 SGHNT and CDR2 YYREEE (reference sequence). This CDR3 region has 14 residues. Trimming left V 0 bases short and J 5 bases short, with 11 bases between. CDR3 sequence (DNA): TGTGCCAGCAGCTTGGATATGGGAAGCGAGACCCAGTACTTC. Protein product: CASSLDMGSETQYF.

Details on this clonotype: This could be a read error, since a much larger clone is one nucleotide away. The CDR3 spells CARSLAPQGAYEQYF. The CDR3 coding sequence is TGTGCCAGAAGCTTAGCTCCTCAGGGGGCTTACGAGCAGTACTTC. The rearrangement links TRBV7-2 to TRBJ2-7; 8 nucleotides line up with TRBD1. The CDR3 consists of 15 residues. Germline V gene data show CDR1 as SGHTA and CDR2 as FQGNSA.

Note on this clonotype: This sequence may be a read error, since a much larger clone differs from it by one base. The V and J genes are TRBV18 and TRBJ1-3, with TRBD1 matching 7 bases. Germline V gene sequence: CDR1 KGHSH, CDR2 LQKENI. The CDR3 extends over 15 amino acids. The CDR3 nucleotides read TGTGCCAGCTCACCAGGACAGGACTCTGGAAACACCGTATATTTT. As protein: CASSPGQDSGNTVYF. The variable domain in full, with the rest retrieved from reference TRBV18 and TRBJ1-3, is NAGVMQNPRHLVRRRGQEARLRCSPMKGHSHVYWYRQLPEEGLKFMVYLQKENIIDESGMPKERFSAEFPKEGPSILRIQQVVRGDSAAYFCASSPGQDSGNTVYFGEGSWLTVV.

The table lists this clonotype with many counts. J is TRBJ2-7 and V is TRBV7-2; 8 bases line up with TRBD2. The CDR3 totals 15 residues. With 5 bases clipped from V and 4 bases from J, the junction kept 10 bases outside the gene matches. Per germline, CDR1 SGHTA and CDR2 FQGNSA. CDR3 loop: CASSPGGGTQYEQYF. In DNA form, the CDR3 reads TGTGCCAGCAGCCCCGGCGGGGGGACGCAATACGAGCAGTACTTC. The whole variable domain, filled in from reference TRBV7-2 and TRBJ2-7, reads GAGVSQSPSNKVTEKGKDVELRCDPISGHTALYWYRQSLGQGLEFLIYFQGNSAPDKSGLPSDRFSAERTGGSVSTLTIQRTQQEDSAVYLCASSPGGGTQYEQYFGPGTRLTVT.